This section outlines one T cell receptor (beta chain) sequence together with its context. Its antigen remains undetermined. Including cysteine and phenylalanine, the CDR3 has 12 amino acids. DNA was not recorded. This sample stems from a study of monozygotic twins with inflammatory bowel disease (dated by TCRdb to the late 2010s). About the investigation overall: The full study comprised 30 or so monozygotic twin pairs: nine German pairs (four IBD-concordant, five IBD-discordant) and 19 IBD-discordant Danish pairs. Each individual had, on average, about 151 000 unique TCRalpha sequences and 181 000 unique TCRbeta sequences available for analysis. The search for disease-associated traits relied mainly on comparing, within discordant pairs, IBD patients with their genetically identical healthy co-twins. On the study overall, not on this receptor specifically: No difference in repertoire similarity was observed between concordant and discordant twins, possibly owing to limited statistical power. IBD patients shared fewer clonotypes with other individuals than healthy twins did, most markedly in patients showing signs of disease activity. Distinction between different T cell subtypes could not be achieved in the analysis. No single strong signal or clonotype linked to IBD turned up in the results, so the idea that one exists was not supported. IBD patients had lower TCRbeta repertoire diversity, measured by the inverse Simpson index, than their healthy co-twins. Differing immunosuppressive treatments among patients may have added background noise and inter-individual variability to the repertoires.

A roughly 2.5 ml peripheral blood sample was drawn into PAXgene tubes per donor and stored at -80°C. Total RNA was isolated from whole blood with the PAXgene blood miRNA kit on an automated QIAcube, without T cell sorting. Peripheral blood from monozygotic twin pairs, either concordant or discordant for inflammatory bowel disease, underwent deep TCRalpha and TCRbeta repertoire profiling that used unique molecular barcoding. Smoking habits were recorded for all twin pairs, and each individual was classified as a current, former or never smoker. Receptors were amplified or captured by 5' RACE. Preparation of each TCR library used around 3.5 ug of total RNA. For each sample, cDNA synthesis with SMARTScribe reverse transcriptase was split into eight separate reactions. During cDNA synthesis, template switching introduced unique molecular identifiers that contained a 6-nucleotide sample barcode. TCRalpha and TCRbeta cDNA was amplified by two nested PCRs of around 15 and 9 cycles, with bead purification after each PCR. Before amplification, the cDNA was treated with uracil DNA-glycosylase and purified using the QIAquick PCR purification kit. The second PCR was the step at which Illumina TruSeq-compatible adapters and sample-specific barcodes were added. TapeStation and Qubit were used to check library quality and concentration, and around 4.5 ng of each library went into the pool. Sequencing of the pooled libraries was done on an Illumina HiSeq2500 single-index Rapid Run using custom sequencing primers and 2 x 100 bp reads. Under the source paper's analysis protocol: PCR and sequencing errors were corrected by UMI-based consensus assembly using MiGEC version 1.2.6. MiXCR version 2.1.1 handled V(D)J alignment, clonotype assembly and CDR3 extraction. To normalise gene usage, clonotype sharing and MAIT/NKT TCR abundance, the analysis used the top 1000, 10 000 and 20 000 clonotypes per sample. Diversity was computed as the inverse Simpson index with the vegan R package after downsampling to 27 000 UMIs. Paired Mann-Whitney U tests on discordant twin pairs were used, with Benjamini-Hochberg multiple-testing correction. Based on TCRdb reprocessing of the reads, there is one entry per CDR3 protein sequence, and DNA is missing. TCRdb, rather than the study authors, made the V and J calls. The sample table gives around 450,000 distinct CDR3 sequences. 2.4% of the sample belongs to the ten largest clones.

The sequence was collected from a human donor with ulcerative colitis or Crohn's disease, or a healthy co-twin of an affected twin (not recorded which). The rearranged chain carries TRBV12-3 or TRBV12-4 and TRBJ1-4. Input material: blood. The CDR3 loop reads CASRGVSEKLFF.